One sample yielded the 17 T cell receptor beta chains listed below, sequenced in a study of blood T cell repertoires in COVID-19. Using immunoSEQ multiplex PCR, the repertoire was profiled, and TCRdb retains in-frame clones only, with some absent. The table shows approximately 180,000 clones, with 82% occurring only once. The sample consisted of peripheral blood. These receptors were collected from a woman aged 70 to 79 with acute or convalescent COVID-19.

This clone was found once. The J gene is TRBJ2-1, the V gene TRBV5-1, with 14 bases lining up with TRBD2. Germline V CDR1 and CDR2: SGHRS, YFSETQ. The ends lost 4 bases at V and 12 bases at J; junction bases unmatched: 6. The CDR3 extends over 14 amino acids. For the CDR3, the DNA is TGCGCCAGCAGCCAGGGACTAGCGGGAGAGTGGCAGTTCTTC. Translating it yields CASSQGLAGEWQFF.

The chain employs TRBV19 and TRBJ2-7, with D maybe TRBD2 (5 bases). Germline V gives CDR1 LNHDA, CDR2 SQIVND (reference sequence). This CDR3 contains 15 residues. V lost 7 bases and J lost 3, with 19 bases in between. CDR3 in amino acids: CASTPAANRGYEQYF. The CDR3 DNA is TGTGCCAGTACCCCGGCGGCTAATCGGGGCTACGAGCAGTACTTC.

The CDR3 DNA reads as TGCGCCAGCAGCACGACTGGCGGGAGTCTCGAGCAGTACTTC. The encoded protein is CASSTTGGSLEQYF. V usage is TRBV5-1 and J usage is TRBJ2-7; 7 positions agree with TRBD2. Germline V gives CDR1 SGHRS, CDR2 YFSETQ. The CDR3 has 14 amino acids. V lost 4 bases and J lost 6; bases outside the gene matches: 10.

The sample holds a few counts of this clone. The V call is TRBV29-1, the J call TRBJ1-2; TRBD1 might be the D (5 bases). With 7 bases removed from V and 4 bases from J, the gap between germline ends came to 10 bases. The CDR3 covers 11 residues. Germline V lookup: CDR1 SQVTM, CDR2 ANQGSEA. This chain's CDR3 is CSADIAYGYTF. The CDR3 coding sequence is TGCAGCGCGGACATAGCCTATGGCTACACCTTC.

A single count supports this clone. The CDR3 region has the DNA TGTGCCTGGAGTGGGCAGGGAGGGTCACCCCTCCACTTT. Translation: CAWSGQGGSPLHF. The V gene is TRBV30, the J gene TRBJ1-6, with D possibly being TRBD1 (5 bases). Trimming stripped 1 base from V and 10 bases from J, with 11 bases between. CDR1 and CDR2 from the germline V gene are GTSNPN and SVGIG (reference sequence). The CDR3 covers 13 residues.

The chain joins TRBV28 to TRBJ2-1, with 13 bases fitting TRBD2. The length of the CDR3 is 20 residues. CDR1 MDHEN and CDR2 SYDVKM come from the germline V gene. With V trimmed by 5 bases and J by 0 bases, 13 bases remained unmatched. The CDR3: CASSDDGTSGNPSSYNEQFF. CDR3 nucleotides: TGTGCCAGCAGTGATGATGGGACTAGCGGGAATCCGAGCTCCTACAATGAGCAGTTCTTC.

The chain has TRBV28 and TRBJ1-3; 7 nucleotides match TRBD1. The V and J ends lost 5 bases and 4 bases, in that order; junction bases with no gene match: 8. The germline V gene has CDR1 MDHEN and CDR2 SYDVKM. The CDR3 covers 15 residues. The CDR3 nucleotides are TGTGCCAGCAGTCAACCCCCGGACAGGGGAAACACCATATATTTT. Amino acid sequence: CASSQPPDRGNTIYF.

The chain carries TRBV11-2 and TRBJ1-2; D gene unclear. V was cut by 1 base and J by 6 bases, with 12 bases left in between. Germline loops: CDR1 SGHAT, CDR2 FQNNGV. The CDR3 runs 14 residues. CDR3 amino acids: CASSLGSRGNGYTF. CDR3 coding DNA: TGTGCCAGCAGCTTAGGTTCCAGAGGGAATGGCTACACCTTC.

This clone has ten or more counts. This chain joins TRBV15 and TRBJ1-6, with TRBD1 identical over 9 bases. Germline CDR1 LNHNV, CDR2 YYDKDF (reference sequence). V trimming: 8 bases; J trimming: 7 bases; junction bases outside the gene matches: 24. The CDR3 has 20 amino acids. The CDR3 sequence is CATVQDSRDRVRGGNSPLHF. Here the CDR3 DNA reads TGTGCCACCGTACAAGATTCCCGGGACAGGGTAAGAGGGGGCAATTCACCCCTCCACTTT.

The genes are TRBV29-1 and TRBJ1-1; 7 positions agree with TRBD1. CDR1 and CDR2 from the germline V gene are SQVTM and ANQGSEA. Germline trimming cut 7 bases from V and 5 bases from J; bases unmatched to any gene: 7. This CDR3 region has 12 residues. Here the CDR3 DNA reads TGCAGCGCTGCAGGGGGTAGGACTGAAGCTTTCTTT. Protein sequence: CSAAGGRTEAFF.

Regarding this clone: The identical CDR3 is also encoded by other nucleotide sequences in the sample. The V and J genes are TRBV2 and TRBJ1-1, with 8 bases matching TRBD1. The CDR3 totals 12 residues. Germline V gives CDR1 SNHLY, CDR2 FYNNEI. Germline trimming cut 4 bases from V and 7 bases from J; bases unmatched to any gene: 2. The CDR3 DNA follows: TGTGCCAGCAGTGGGACAGGGATTGAAGCTTTCTTT. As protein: CASSGTGIEAFF.

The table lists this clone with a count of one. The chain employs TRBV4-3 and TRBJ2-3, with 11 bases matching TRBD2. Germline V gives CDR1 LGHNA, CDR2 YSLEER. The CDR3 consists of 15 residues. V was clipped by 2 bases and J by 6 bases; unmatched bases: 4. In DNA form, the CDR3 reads TGCGCCAGCAGCCAAACTAGCGGGAGAGCGGATACGCAGTATTTT. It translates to CASSQTSGRADTQYF.

CDR3: CAISDGGPSTDTQYF. CDR3 DNA sequence: TGTGCCATCAGTGACGGGGGGCCTAGCACAGATACGCAGTATTTT. The J gene is TRBJ2-3, the V gene TRBV10-3; D may be TRBD2 (7 bases). Per the germline V gene, CDR1 is ENHRY and CDR2 is SYGVKD. The CDR3 is 15 amino acids. The germline V and J ends were trimmed by 3 bases and 0 bases, with 10 bases remaining between them.

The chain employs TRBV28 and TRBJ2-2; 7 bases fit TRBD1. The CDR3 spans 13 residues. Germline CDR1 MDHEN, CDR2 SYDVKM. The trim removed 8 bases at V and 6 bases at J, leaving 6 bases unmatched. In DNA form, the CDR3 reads TGTGCCAGCTTAAACAGGGGACCCGGGGAGCTGTTTTTT. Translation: CASLNRGPGELFF.

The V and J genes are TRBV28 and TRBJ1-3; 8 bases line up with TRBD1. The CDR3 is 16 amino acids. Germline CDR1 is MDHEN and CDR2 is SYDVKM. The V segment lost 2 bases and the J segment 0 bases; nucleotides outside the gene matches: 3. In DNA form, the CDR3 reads TGTGCCAGCAGTTTAAGGACAGGGTTCTCTGGAAACACCATATATTTT. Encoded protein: CASSLRTGFSGNTIYF.

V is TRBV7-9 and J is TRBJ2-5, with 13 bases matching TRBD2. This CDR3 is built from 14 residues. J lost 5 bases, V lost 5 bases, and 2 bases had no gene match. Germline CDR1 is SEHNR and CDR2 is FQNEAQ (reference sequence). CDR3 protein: CASSPTSGGETQYF. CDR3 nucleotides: TGTGCCAGCAGCCCGACTAGCGGGGGGGAGACCCAGTACTTC.

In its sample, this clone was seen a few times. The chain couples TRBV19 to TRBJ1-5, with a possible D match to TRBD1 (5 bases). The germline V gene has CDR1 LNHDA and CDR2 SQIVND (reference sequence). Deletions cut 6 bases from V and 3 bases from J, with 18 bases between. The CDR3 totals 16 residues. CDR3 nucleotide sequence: TGTGCCAGTAGCAAAGGAACAGGTCGATCCAATCAGCCCCAGCATTTT. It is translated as CASSKGTGRSNQPQHF.